Below, one T cell receptor beta chain is given with its context. Its matching antigen is unknown. Stem-like memory CD8+ T cell (TSTEM) populations were CCR7+ PD-1- TIGIT-. It was negative magnetic separation that enriched the total CD8+ T cells. This entry belongs to a study of human CD8 memory T cell subsets. Whole-study results and caveats: Stem-like memory and precursor exhausted T cells had similarly high diversity, unlike effector memory cells. The authors found that stem-like memory and precursor exhausted T cell repertoires overlapped minimally.

CDR3 size: 14 residues. Germline lookup yields CDR1 LGHNA and CDR2 YNFKEQ. It was UMI-labeled 5' RACE by which the TCR beta libraries were made. TCRdb reprocessed the 5' RACE reads, keeping one entry per CDR3 protein, no DNA. The sample holds roughly 9,300 distinct CDR3 sequences. This sequence originates from a human donor in good health. Sequenced sample: CD8+ stem-like memory T cells (TSCM and TCM) sorted from PBMCs. The subset: stem-like memory CD8 T cells (TSTEM), CCR7+ PD-1- TIGIT-. The chain joins TRBV4-2 to TRBJ2-3. CDR3 region: CASSQIIVRDTQYF.